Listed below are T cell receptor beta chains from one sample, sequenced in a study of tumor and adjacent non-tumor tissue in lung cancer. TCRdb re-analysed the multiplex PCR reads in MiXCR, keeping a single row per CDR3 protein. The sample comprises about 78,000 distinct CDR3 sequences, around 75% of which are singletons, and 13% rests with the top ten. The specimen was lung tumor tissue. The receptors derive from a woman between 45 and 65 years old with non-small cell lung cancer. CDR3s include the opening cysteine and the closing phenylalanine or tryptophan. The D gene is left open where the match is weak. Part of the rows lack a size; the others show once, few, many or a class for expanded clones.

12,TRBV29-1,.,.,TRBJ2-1,TGCATCGTTGGGGGTGGGAACAATGAGCAGTTCTTC,CIVGGGNNEQFF
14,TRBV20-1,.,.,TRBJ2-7,TGCAGTGCCAGATCAGAGTCGGTCTCCTACGAGCAGTACTTC,CSARSESVSYEQYF
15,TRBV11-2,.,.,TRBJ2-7,TGTGCCACCAGCCTGGGCATGGATTTCTCCTATGAGCAGTATTTC,CATSLGMDFSYEQYF
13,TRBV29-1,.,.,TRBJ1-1,TGCAGCGTTGGGGAGGGGGGAGGAACAGAAGCTTTCTTT,CSVGEGGGTEAFF
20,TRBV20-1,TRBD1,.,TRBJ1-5,TGCAGTACTAGACAACCCGTACGGACAGGGAATTCAGTTAGCAATCAGCGCCAGCATTTT,CSTRQPVRTGNSVSNQRQHF
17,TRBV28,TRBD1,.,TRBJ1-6,TGTGCCAGCAGCCTCACAGGGGGCATCGGATATAATTCATTCCTCCACTTT,CASSLTGGIGYNSFLHF
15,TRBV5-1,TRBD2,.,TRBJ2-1,TGCGCCATCAGCTTGGCACGGGACTATTTCAGTGGGCAGTTCTTC,CAISLARDYFSGQFF
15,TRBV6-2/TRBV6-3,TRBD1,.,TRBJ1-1,TGTGCCAGCAGTTGGATGACAGGGGGCGACATTGAAGCTTTCTTT,CASSWMTGGDIEAFF
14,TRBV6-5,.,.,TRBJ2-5,TGTGCCAGCAGTGAAACAGGGGCGGGGGAGACCCAGTACTTC,CASSETGAGETQYF
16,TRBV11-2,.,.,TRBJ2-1,TGTACCAGCAGCTTCGCCCGACCAGCGGCCTACAATGTGCAGTTCTTC,CTSSFARPAAYNVQFF
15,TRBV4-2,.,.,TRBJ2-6,TGTGCCAGCTGCCAGCCGAACTCTGGGGCCAACGTCCTGACTTTC,CASCQPNSGANVLTF
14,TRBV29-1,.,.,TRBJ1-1,TGCAGCGTTGCAAACACCGCCATGGACACTAAAGCTTTATTT,CSVANTAMDTKALF
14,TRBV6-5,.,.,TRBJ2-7,TGTGCCAGTAGCCCTACCCGACAGGTCTACGAGCAGTACTTC,CASSPTRQVYEQYF
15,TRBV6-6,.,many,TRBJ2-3,TGTGCCAGCAGTTACAGTCTAGCGACCACAGATACGCAGTATTTT,CASSYSLATTDTQYF
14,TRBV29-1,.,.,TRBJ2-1,TGCAGCGTCGCTCCTAGCGTTAACTACGATGAGCAGTTCTTC,CSVAPSVNYDEQFF
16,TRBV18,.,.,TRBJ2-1,TGTGCCAGCTCATGGAGGTCCGGGATCGGGTACAATAAGCAGTTCTTC,CASSWRSGIGYNKQFF
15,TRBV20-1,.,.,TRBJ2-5,TGCAGTGCTATCAAACCGACGGGGAGCGGCAAGACCCAGTACTTC,CSAIKPTGSGKTQYF
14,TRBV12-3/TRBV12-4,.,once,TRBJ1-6,TGTGCCAGCACTCAATTTGCCGTAAATTCACCCTTCCACTTT,CASTQFAVNSPFHF
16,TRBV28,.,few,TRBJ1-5,TGTGCCAGCAGGCCCCCTTCGGGCAGGGTCACTCAGCCCCAGCATTTT,CASRPPSGRVTQPQHF
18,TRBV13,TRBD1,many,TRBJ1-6,TGTGCCAGCAGCTTAGGTGGCAGGGGGCGCTCCTATAATTCACCCCTCCACTTT,CASSLGGRGRSYNSPLHF
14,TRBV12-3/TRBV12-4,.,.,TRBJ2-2,TGTGCCAGCAGTTCAAATGGGGTTTCCGGTGAGCTGTTTTTT,CASSSNGVSGELFF
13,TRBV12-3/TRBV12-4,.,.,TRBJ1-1,TGTGCCAACAGTTTAGCTGAGAACATTGAAGCTTTCTTT,CANSLAENIEAFF
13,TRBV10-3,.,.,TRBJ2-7,TGTACCAAGGAGTGGACCGCTCACTACGAGCAGTACTTC,CTKEWTAHYEQYF